A single sample is the source of the 30 T cell receptor beta chains below, sequenced in a study of blood T cell repertoires in COVID-19. Some clones are missing from TCRdb's copy, which holds only in-frame ones; the method was immunoSEQ multiplex PCR. The profile shows 120,000 or so clones, around four fifths of them singletons. Material: peripheral blood. These receptors originate from a human donor in a cohort sampled during active COVID-19.

The rearrangement joins TRBV7-2 to TRBJ1-5; the D is unclear. Germline V CDR1 and CDR2: SGHTA, FQGNSA. V was shortened by 5 bases and J by 3 bases, with 11 bases between the two germline ends. The CDR3 has 14 amino acids. As DNA, the CDR3 is TGTGCCAGCAGCCCAGAATCCTTCAATCAGCCCCAGCATTTT. Residues: CASSPESFNQPQHF.

The J gene is TRBJ2-2, the V gene TRBV13; 7 bases match TRBD2. V dropped 6 bases and J dropped 6; count of bases not matched to a gene: 13. CDR1 PRHDT and CDR2 FYEKMQ come from the germline V gene (reference sequence). The CDR3 loop spans 16 amino acids. CDR3 sequence reads: CASSDSRAGVSGELFF. DNA for the CDR3: TGTGCCAGCAGTGATTCAAGGGCGGGAGTCTCCGGGGAGCTGTTTTTT.

This chain joins TRBV2 and TRBJ2-1; perhaps TRBD2 as D (5 bases). CDR1 is SNHLY, CDR2 FYNNEI, per germline. V lost 2 bases, J lost 9 bases, and 8 bases lay in between. This CDR3 is 12 amino acids long. DNA for the CDR3: TGTGCCAGCAGTGAATTCCGGGGTGAGCAGTTCTTC. It translates to CASSEFRGEQFF. The whole variable domain, filled in from reference TRBV2 and TRBJ2-1, reads EPEVTQTPSHQVTQMGQEVILRCVPISNHLYFYWYRQILGQKVEFLVSFYNNEISEKSEIFDDQFSVERPDGSNFTLKIRSTKLEDSAMYFCASSEFRGEQFFGPGTRLTVL.

This clone was seen many times. The rearrangement joins TRBV28 to TRBJ2-5; D remains ambiguous. Germline V lookup: CDR1 MDHEN, CDR2 SYDVKM. The CDR3 has 15 amino acids. The V gene lost 5 bases and the J gene lost 2 bases, with 15 bases spanning the gap. The CDR3 loop reads CASSPPAANQETQYF. As DNA, the CDR3 is TGTGCCAGCAGTCCCCCCGCGGCCAATCAAGAGACCCAGTACTTC.

The sample holds a few counts of this clone. The CDR3 region is CASSFAGTGSESPLHF. The CDR3, as DNA: TGTGCCAGCAGTTTTGCCGGGACAGGGAGTGAATCACCCCTCCACTTT. V gene TRBV6-6 combines with J gene TRBJ1-6, with 9 bases lining up with TRBD1. Germline V CDR1 and CDR2: MNHNY, SVGAGI (reference sequence). The CDR3 totals 16 residues. V lost 4 bases, J lost 10 bases, and 11 bases stayed unmatched.

This clone was counted only a few times. The chain carries TRBV24-1 and TRBJ1-1; 9 bases match TRBD1. J was trimmed by 2 bases and V by 7 bases; bases with no gene match: 1. Germline CDR1 KGHDR, CDR2 SFDVKD. The CDR3 is made up of 13 amino acids. The CDR3 region has the DNA TGTGCCACCAGGGACAGGGGAAACACTGAAGCTTTCTTT. It is translated as CATRDRGNTEAFF.

The chain is built from TRBV7-3 and TRBJ1-1; no definite D call. Germline CDR1 is SGHTA and CDR2 is FQGTGA. V was pared by 1 base and J by 5 bases, with 8 bases between. The CDR3 extends over 13 amino acids. The CDR3 nucleotides read TGTGCCAGCAGCTTAATCGGAGGGACTGAAGCTTTCTTT. Its protein is CASSLIGGTEAFF.

This clone showed up just a few times. The chain combines TRBV28 with TRBJ2-7; 9 nucleotides align to TRBD2. CDR1 is MDHEN, CDR2 SYDVKM, per germline. CDR3 length equals 17 residues. V lost 5 bases to trimming and J lost 4 bases; unmatched junction nucleotides: 15. In DNA form, the CDR3 reads TGTGCCAGCAGTCCCCTACCTACCCTAGCGGGAAGATACGAGCAGTACTTC. As protein: CASSPLPTLAGRYEQYF.

This clone was recorded a few times. The chain joins TRBV7-8 to TRBJ1-5, with 7 bases aligning to TRBD1. The CDR3 is made up of 13 amino acids. The germline CDR1 and CDR2 sequences are SGHVS and FQNEAQ. The V gene end was trimmed by 5 bases and the J gene end by 6 bases; junction bases not matched to a gene: 4. CDR3 in amino acids: CASSRNRGQPQHF. DNA of the CDR3: TGTGCCAGCAGCCGAAACAGGGGTCAGCCCCAGCATTTT. The full variable domain, its missing parts supplied by reference TRBV7-8 and TRBJ1-5, is GAGVSQSPRYKVAKRGQDVALRCDPISGHVSLFWYQQALGQGPEFLTYFQNEAQLDKSGLPSDRFFAERPEGSVSTLKIQRTQQEDSAVYLCASSRNRGQPQHFGDGTRLSIL.

The chain joins TRBV7-2 to TRBJ1-2; the match to TRBD1 covers 12 bases. Germline V gene sequence: CDR1 SGHTA, CDR2 FQGNSA. The junction had 14 bases not matched to a gene; V was cut back by 5 bases and J by 4 bases. The CDR3 length is 18 residues. In DNA form, the CDR3 reads TGTGCCAGCAGCCCCCGTTGGGGACAGGGGGCGTCGGGCTATGGCTACACCTTC. Protein: CASSPRWGQGASGYGYTF. The entire variable domain, with the rest obtained from reference TRBV7-2 and TRBJ1-2, is as follows: GAGVSQSPSNKVTEKGKDVELRCDPISGHTALYWYRQSLGQGLEFLIYFQGNSAPDKSGLPSDRFSAERTGGSVSTLTIQRTQQEDSAVYLCASSPRWGQGASGYGYTFGSGTRLTVV.

The rearrangement uses TRBV11-3 and TRBJ2-1; D is unresolved. Between the trimmed V and J ends, which lost 1 base and 9 bases, there was a span of 10 bases. CDR1 SGHNT and CDR2 YENEEA come from the germline V gene. This CDR3 is built from 13 residues. CDR3 DNA: TGTGCCAGCAGCTTAGTATTATCCGGTGAGCAGTTCTTC. Translated: CASSLVLSGEQFF. Supplemented by reference TRBV11-3 and TRBJ2-1, the full variable domain reads EAGVVQSPRYKIIEKKQPVAFWCNPISGHNTLYWYLQNLGQGPELLIRYENEEAVDDSQLPKDRFSAERLKGVDSTLKIQPAELGDSAVYLCASSLVLSGEQFFGPGTRLTVL.

This clone occurred once. This sequence joins TRBV30 and TRBJ2-3; D is undetermined. V was trimmed by 2 bases and J by 0 bases, leaving 12 bases between them. Germline lookup yields CDR1 GTSNPN and CDR2 SVGIG (reference sequence). This CDR3 comprises 15 residues. Here the CDR3 reads CAWSPYRVSTDTQYF. The CDR3 DNA sequence: TGTGCCTGGAGTCCCTATCGGGTTAGCACAGATACGCAGTATTTT.

This clone turned up a few times. The V gene is TRBV19, the J gene TRBJ1-3, with unresolved D. The germline CDR1 and CDR2 sequences are LNHDA and SQIVND (reference sequence). Trimming pared 4 bases from V and 0 bases from J, leaving 4 bases between. There are 13 residues in the CDR3. The CDR3 here is CASSRPSGNTIYF. The DNA of the CDR3 is TGTGCCAGTAGTAGGCCCTCTGGAAACACCATATATTTT. The full variable domain, its missing parts supplied by reference TRBV19 and TRBJ1-3, is DGGITQSPKYLFRKEGQNVTLSCEQNLNHDAMYWYRQDPGQGLRLIYYSQIVNDFQKGDIAEGYSVSREKKESFPLTVTSAQKNPTAFYLCASSRPSGNTIYFGEGSWLTVV.

The V and J genes are TRBV5-8 and TRBJ2-5; unclear D gene. The V gene's germline CDR1 is SGHTS and CDR2 YDEGEE. The ends were cut back, 1 base at V and 5 bases at J, with 12 bases in the middle. This CDR3 spans 14 amino acids. In DNA form, the CDR3 reads TGTGCCAGCAGCTTGCCCCCGACCAGGGAGACCCAGTACTTC. It yields the protein CASSLPPTRETQYF.

The chain combines TRBV28 with TRBJ2-1; TRBD2 is a possible D gene (5 bases). The CDR3 runs to 15 residues. CDR1 is MDHEN and CDR2 is SYDVKM in the germline V gene. V was shortened by 6 bases and J by 3 bases, with 15 bases between the two germline ends. CDR3: CASSLPGVNYNEQFF. The CDR3 nucleotides are TGTGCCAGCAGCCTACCCGGGGTGAACTACAATGAGCAGTTCTTC.

This clone was seen just once. CDR3 DNA sequence: TGTGCCAGCAGCTCCATAGTGGGGACTAGTGCCGGGGAGCTGTTTTTT. This codes for CASSSIVGTSAGELFF. This chain joins TRBV11-3 and TRBJ2-2, with 8 bases aligning to TRBD2. With V trimmed by 4 bases and J by 6 bases, 10 bases remained unmatched. CDR1 SGHNT and CDR2 YENEEA come from the germline V gene. There are 16 residues in the CDR3.

This clone was found once. The rearrangement links TRBV2 to TRBJ1-2, with 8 nucleotides matching TRBD1. Trimming at V came to 7 bases and at J to 8 bases, leaving 9 bases not matched to a gene. This CDR3 has 13 amino acids. The germline CDR1 and CDR2 sequences are SNHLY and FYNNEI. This CDR3 is CASISQGAKGYTF. The CDR3 nucleotides are TGTGCCAGCATATCCCAGGGGGCAAAGGGCTACACCTTC.

Concerning this clone: This may be a read error: a much more frequent sequence differs by one nucleotide. V and J are TRBV6-5 and TRBJ1-2; D gene uncertain. From germline, CDR1 is MNHEY and CDR2 SVGAGI. This CDR3 contains 12 residues. Trimming cost V 6 bases and J 0 bases, with 5 bases left between them. In nucleotides, the CDR3 is TGTGCCAGCAGGGGAGCTAACTATGGCTACACCTTC. This sequence encodes CASRGANYGYTF.

This clone was found a few times. The chain carries TRBV11-2 and TRBJ2-2; 7 bases fit TRBD1. The V and J ends lost 2 bases and 5 bases, in that order; junction bases with no gene match: 5. The CDR3 spans 15 residues. CDR1 and CDR2 from the germline V gene are SGHAT and FQNNGV. The CDR3 here is CASSLLGTATGELFF. The CDR3 DNA follows: TGTGCCAGCAGCTTACTAGGGACAGCTACCGGGGAGCTGTTTTTT. Complete variable domain (other parts from reference TRBV11-2 and TRBJ2-2): EAGVAQSPRYKIIEKRQSVAFWCNPISGHATLYWYQQILGQGPKLLIQFQNNGVVDDSQLPKDRFSAERLKGVDSTLKIQPAKLEDSAVYLCASSLLGTATGELFFGEGSRLTVL.

The CDR3 loop reads CASRKQGPKLFF. The DNA of the CDR3 is TGTGCCAGCAGAAAACAGGGACCAAAACTGTTTTTT. This rearrangement joins TRBV12-3 or TRBV12-4 to TRBJ1-4; D possibly corresponds to TRBD1 (6 bases). Trimming removed 6 bases from V and 10 bases from J, with 12 bases in between. This CDR3 is 12 amino acids long.

The genes are TRBV29-1 and TRBJ2-5, with D perhaps matching TRBD1 (6 bases). V lost 6 bases to trimming and J lost 2 bases, with 10 bases between them. Germline V gives CDR1 SQVTM, CDR2 ANQGSEA. This CDR3 has 12 amino acids. The CDR3 loop is CSVGHLQETQYF. As DNA, the CDR3 is TGCAGCGTGGGACACCTGCAAGAGACCCAGTACTTC.

This clone was observed once. The chain's CDR3 is CASSKRRTGSYTF. As DNA, the CDR3 is TGTGCCAGCAGCAAAAGGAGGACAGGGAGCTACACCTTC. The chain is built from TRBV21-1 and TRBJ1-2; the tabulated D call, TRBD1, remains unverified against the DNA. TRBV21-1 has pseudogene status. The CDR3 loop spans 13 amino acids.

V is TRBV2 and J is TRBJ2-5, with 12 bases aligning to TRBD2. V shed 5 bases, J shed 1 base, and the junction held 2 bases outside the gene matches. This CDR3 comprises 15 residues. Germline loops: CDR1 SNHLY, CDR2 FYNNEI. The CDR3 protein is CASSLLAGGQETQYF. In DNA form, the CDR3 reads TGTGCCAGCAGTCTACTAGCGGGAGGCCAAGAGACCCAGTACTTC.

The J gene is TRBJ2-7, the V gene TRBV7-8; TRBD1 aligns across 9 bases. In germline, CDR1 is SGHVS, CDR2 FQNEAQ. The CDR3 spans 15 residues. V lost 1 base and J lost 1; bases outside the gene matches: 2. In DNA, the CDR3 is TGTGCCAGCAGCTTAGAGACAGGGGGATCCTACGAGCAGTACTTC. As protein: CASSLETGGSYEQYF. Using reference TRBV7-8 and TRBJ2-7 for the parts outside the CDR3, the full variable domain is GAGVSQSPRYKVAKRGQDVALRCDPISGHVSLFWYQQALGQGPEFLTYFQNEAQLDKSGLPSDRFFAERPEGSVSTLKIQRTQQEDSAVYLCASSLETGGSYEQYFGPGTRLTVT.

This chain joins TRBV19 and TRBJ2-7, with a possible D match to TRBD1 (6 bases). The CDR3 covers 13 residues. V gave up 8 bases and J gave up 1 base, with 12 bases separating them. The germline V gene has CDR1 LNHDA and CDR2 SQIVND (reference sequence). The CDR3 DNA is TGTGCCAGTTTTGACAGGACTTCCTACGAGCAGTACTTC. Encoded protein: CASFDRTSYEQYF.

The rearrangement uses TRBV3-1 (or the pseudogene TRBV3-2) and TRBJ1-1; possibly TRBD1 for D (5 bases). V was trimmed by 3 bases and J by 6 bases, leaving 14 bases between them. The CDR3 has 14 residues. CDR1 and CDR2 from the germline V gene are LGHDT and YNNKEL (reference sequence). CDR3 protein: CASSQGGTLSEAFF. As DNA, the CDR3 is TGTGCCAGCAGCCAGGGCGGGACGCTATCTGAAGCTTTCTTT.

The genes are TRBV7-2 and TRBJ1-2; 7 nucleotides match TRBD1. The CDR3 covers 16 residues. Germline CDR1 reads SGHTA; CDR2 reads FQGNSA. V trimming: 1 base; J trimming: 8 bases; junction bases outside the gene matches: 13. The CDR3 protein is CASSLVGGQSGVGYTF. In nucleotides, the CDR3 is TGTGCCAGCAGCTTAGTAGGGGGACAGTCAGGAGTGGGCTACACCTTC.

A single count supports this clone. This rearrangement joins TRBV9 to TRBJ2-1, with TRBD2 matching 8 bases. The CDR3 consists of 15 residues. The germline CDR1 and CDR2 sequences are SGDLS and YYNGEE. Trimming at V came to 3 bases and at J to 7 bases, leaving 9 bases not matched to a gene. In DNA form, the CDR3 reads TGTGCCAGCAGCGCGGGCGGGAGGAACGTGAATGAGCAGTTCTTC. This encodes CASSAGGRNVNEQFF.

The chain joins TRBV3-1 (or the pseudogene TRBV3-2) to TRBJ2-1; 11 nucleotides agree with TRBD2. CDR3 length: 16 amino acids. V shed 0 bases, J shed 6 bases, and the junction held 4 bases outside the gene matches. Germline loops: CDR1 LGHDT, CDR2 YNNKEL (reference sequence). Here the CDR3 reads CASSQEGSGRANEQFF. The DNA for the CDR3 is TGTGCCAGCAGCCAAGAGGGTAGCGGGAGGGCCAATGAGCAGTTCTTC.

Ten or more counts support this clone. This rearrangement joins TRBV5-4 to TRBJ1-6, with D perhaps matching TRBD1 (6 bases). This CDR3 contains 14 residues. Germline V gene sequence: CDR1 SGHNT, CDR2 YYREEE (reference sequence). Trimming left V 4 bases short and J 4 bases short, with 9 bases between. For the CDR3, the DNA is TGTGCCAGCAGCACCGGACAGTATAATTCACCCCTCCACTTT. Protein sequence: CASSTGQYNSPLHF.